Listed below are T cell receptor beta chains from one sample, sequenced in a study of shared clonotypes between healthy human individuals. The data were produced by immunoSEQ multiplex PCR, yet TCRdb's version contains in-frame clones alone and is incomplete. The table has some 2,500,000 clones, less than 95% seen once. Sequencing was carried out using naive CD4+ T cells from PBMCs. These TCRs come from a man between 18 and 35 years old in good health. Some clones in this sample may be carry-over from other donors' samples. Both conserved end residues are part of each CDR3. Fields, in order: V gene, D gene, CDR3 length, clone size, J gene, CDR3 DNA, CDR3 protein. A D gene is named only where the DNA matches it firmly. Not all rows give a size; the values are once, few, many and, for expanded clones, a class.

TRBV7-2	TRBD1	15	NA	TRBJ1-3	TGTGCCAGCAGCTCCCGACAGGGTGGGGGAAACACCATATATTTT	CASSSRQGGGNTIYF
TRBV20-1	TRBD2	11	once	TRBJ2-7	TGCAGCGCAACCGGGAGGGAAGGGCAGTACTTC	CSATGREGQYF
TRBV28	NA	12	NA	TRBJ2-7	TGTGCCAGCAGTTCCCGGGGCTACGAGCAGTACTTC	CASSSRGYEQYF
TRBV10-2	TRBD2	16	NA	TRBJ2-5	TGCGCCAGCAGTCCGACTAGCGGGAAGTACCAAGAGACCCAGTACTTC	CASSPTSGKYQETQYF
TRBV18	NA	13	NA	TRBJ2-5	TGTGCCAGCTTATCTTTCCTCCAAGAGACCCAGTACTTC	CASLSFLQETQYF
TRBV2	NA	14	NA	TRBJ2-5	TGTGCCAGCAGGGGGGATCGGTTCCAAGAGACCCAGTACTTC	CASRGDRFQETQYF
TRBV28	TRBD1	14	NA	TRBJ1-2	TGTGCCAGCAGTTTGGGACAGGCAACGTGGGGCTACACCTTC	CASSLGQATWGYTF
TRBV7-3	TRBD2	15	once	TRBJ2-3	TGTGCCAGCAGTCTTAGCGGGGGCTACACAGATACGCAGTATTTT	CASSLSGGYTDTQYF
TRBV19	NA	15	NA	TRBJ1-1	TGTGCCAGTAGTATAGTGGCAGGAAAGAACACTGAAGCTTTCTTT	CASSIVAGKNTEAFF
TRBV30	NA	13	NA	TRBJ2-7	TGTGCCTGGACGGAAACAGGAGAGTACGAGCAGTACTTC	CAWTETGEYEQYF
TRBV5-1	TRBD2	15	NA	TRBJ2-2	TGCGCCAGCAGCTTTCTAGCGGGAGCCGGCGGGGAGCTGTTTTTT	CASSFLAGAGGELFF
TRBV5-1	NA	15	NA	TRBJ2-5	TGCGCCAGCAGCTTGGGGCGGGTTGACCAAGAGACCCAGTACTTC	CASSLGRVDQETQYF
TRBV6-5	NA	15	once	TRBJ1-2	TGTGCCAGCAGTAGCCCCGGAGAAGCTAACTATGGCTACACCTTC	CASSSPGEANYGYTF
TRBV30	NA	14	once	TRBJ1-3	TGTGCCTGGAGCCCCCGAGATCCCGGAAACACCATATATTTT	CAWSPRDPGNTIYF
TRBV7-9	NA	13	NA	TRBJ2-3	TGTGCCAGCAGCAGTAGCGGAGGGGATACGCAGTATTTT	CASSSSGGDTQYF
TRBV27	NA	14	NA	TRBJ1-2	TGTGCCAGCAGTTTACCCCCTACAGACTATGGCTACACCTTC	CASSLPPTDYGYTF
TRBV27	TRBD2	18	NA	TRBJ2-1	TGTGCCAGCAGTTTCGGGGGATATAGCGGGAGGGCCTACAATGAGCAGTTCTTC	CASSFGGYSGRAYNEQFF
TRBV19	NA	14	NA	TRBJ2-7	TGTGCCAGTAGTATAGTGAGAACCTCTCGGGAGCAGTACTTC	CASSIVRTSREQYF
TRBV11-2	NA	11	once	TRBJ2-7	TGTGTCAGCACCCTAAACTACGAGCAGTACTTC	CVSTLNYEQYF
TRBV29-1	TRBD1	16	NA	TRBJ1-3	TGCAGCGTTGAAGTCGGGACAGGGAACTCTGGAAACACCATATATTTT	CSVEVGTGNSGNTIYF
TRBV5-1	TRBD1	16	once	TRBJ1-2	TGCGCCAGCGGCAAGACAGGGGCCTTGGAACCCTATGGCTACACCTTC	CASGKTGALEPYGYTF
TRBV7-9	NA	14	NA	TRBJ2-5	TGTGCCAGCAGCTCGCCGATGGTAGGAGAGACCCAGTACTTC	CASSSPMVGETQYF
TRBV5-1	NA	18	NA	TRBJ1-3	TGCGCCAGCAGCTTGGCCGGCTCTCGAGGAGGCTCTGGAAACACCATATATTTT	CASSLAGSRGGSGNTIYF
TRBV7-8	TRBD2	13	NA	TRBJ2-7	TGTGCCAGCCGGACTAGCGGGACCTACGAGCAGTACTTC	CASRTSGTYEQYF
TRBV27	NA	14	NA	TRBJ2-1	TGTGCCAGCAGTTTAATGGCGGAGGGCAATGAGCAGTTCTTC	CASSLMAEGNEQFF
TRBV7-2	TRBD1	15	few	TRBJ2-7	TGTGCCAGCAGCGAAGATCGGGGACAGATATACGAGCAGTACTTC	CASSEDRGQIYEQYF
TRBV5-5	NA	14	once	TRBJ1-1	TGTGCCAGCAGCTTGGTGGCCCTCAATCCCCTTGCTTTCTTT	CASSLVALNPLAFF